The rows below give T cell receptor beta chains drawn from one sample of a study of T cell repertoires in cytomegalovirus infection. Via MiXCR, TCRdb re-called the reads, giving one row per CDR3 protein. The sample lists about 890,000 distinct CDR3 sequences, around 31% occurring once. Which antigens these TCRs recognize remains unknown. The source material was cultured CD8+ T cells from PBMCs, sampled from culture after CMV antigen stimulation. The receptors were gathered from a human donor in good health (CMV status not recorded). Some clones in this sample may be carry-over from other donors' samples. The CDR3 runs from the conserved cysteine through the conserved F or W. The D gene is left open where the match is weak. Only part of the rows carry a size: once, few, many, or a class if the clone is expanded.

v_call: TRBV7-6; clone_size: NA; d_call: NA; j_call: TRBJ1-1; cdr3_aa: CASSFSWAAVAGTEAFF; cdr3_nt: TGTGCCAGCAGCTTCTCTTGGGCGGCAGTAGCGGGAACTGAAGCTTTCTTT
v_call: TRBV27; clone_size: NA; d_call: NA; j_call: TRBJ1-2; cdr3_aa: CASSLGRGEYGYTF; cdr3_nt: TGTGCCAGCAGTTTGGGCAGGGGCGAGTATGGCTACACCTTC
v_call: TRBV6-2/TRBV6-3; clone_size: few; d_call: NA; j_call: TRBJ2-5; cdr3_aa: CASTTQETQYF; cdr3_nt: TGTGCCAGCACAACCCAAGAGACCCAGTACTTC
v_call: TRBV7-9; clone_size: NA; d_call: NA; j_call: TRBJ2-7; cdr3_aa: CASSFKGSYEQYF; cdr3_nt: TGTGCCAGCAGTTTCAAGGGAAGCTACGAGCAGTACTTC
v_call: TRBV12-3/TRBV12-4; clone_size: few; d_call: NA; j_call: TRBJ2-2; cdr3_aa: CASSFRGVSRGELFF; cdr3_nt: TGTGCCAGCAGTTTTAGGGGCGTCAGCCGGGGGGAGCTGTTTTTT
v_call: TRBV7-9; clone_size: NA; d_call: NA; j_call: TRBJ1-1; cdr3_aa: CASSPIGEGRDTEAFF; cdr3_nt: TGTGCCAGCAGCCCGATCGGAGAAGGCCGGGACACTGAAGCTTTCTTT
v_call: TRBV10-3; clone_size: NA; d_call: TRBD1; j_call: TRBJ2-5; cdr3_aa: CAIRETGGQETQYF; cdr3_nt: TGTGCCATCAGGGAGACAGGGGGCCAAGAGACCCAGTACTTC
v_call: TRBV27; clone_size: few; d_call: NA; j_call: TRBJ2-3; cdr3_aa: CASSLSFIAVSTDTQYF; cdr3_nt: TGTGCCAGCAGTTTATCCTTTATAGCGGTCAGCACAGATACGCAGTATTTT
v_call: TRBV7-9; clone_size: NA; d_call: NA; j_call: TRBJ1-1; cdr3_aa: CASSSGQGIGNTEAFF; cdr3_nt: TGTGCCAGCAGTTCCGGGCAGGGCATTGGGAACACTGAAGCTTTCTTT
v_call: TRBV19; clone_size: NA; d_call: TRBD1; j_call: TRBJ1-2; cdr3_aa: CASSIPGQTNYGYTF; cdr3_nt: TGTGCCAGTAGCATCCCGGGACAGACTAACTATGGCTACACCTTC
v_call: TRBV7-2; clone_size: NA; d_call: NA; j_call: TRBJ2-4; cdr3_aa: CASSFNQGPKNIQYF; cdr3_nt: TGTGCCAGCAGCTTTAATCAGGGCCCTAAAAACATTCAGTACTTC
v_call: TRBV3-1; clone_size: NA; d_call: NA; j_call: TRBJ2-1; cdr3_aa: CASSQVGDPLPSYNEQFF; cdr3_nt: TGTGCCAGCAGCCAAGTGGGGGACCCACTACCTTCCTACAATGAGCAGTTCTTC
v_call: TRBV6-2/TRBV6-3; clone_size: many; d_call: NA; j_call: TRBJ1-5; cdr3_aa: CASSPGGQPQHF; cdr3_nt: TGTGCCAGCAGCCCCGGAGGGCAGCCCCAGCATTTT
v_call: TRBV5-6; clone_size: NA; d_call: NA; j_call: TRBJ1-1; cdr3_aa: CASSVDREKGAFF; cdr3_nt: TGTGCCAGCAGCGTCGACCGGGAAAAAGGAGCTTTCTTT
v_call: TRBV7-2; clone_size: NA; d_call: NA; j_call: TRBJ1-1; cdr3_aa: CASSETIYMNTEAFF; cdr3_nt: TGTGCCAGCAGCGAAACCATATACATGAACACTGAAGCTTTCTTT
v_call: TRBV20-1; clone_size: few; d_call: NA; j_call: TRBJ1-2; cdr3_aa: CSARDLEGYGYTF; cdr3_nt: TGCAGTGCTAGAGATCTGGAAGGATATGGCTACACCTTC
v_call: TRBV4-2; clone_size: few; d_call: TRBD1; j_call: TRBJ1-4; cdr3_aa: CASSQDPGQLGEKLFF; cdr3_nt: TGTGCCAGCAGCCAAGATCCGGGACAGCTTGGTGAAAAACTGTTTTTT
v_call: TRBV2; clone_size: few; d_call: TRBD1; j_call: TRBJ1-2; cdr3_aa: CASSSTGGNDYGYTF; cdr3_nt: TGTGCCAGCTCTTCGACAGGGGGAAATGACTATGGCTACACCTTC
v_call: TRBV7-7; clone_size: NA; d_call: NA; j_call: TRBJ2-1; cdr3_aa: CASSLGTGMYNEQFF; cdr3_nt: TGTGCTAGCAGCTTAGGAACAGGGATGTACAATGAGCAGTTCTTC
v_call: TRBV15; clone_size: NA; d_call: TRBD1; j_call: TRBJ2-5; cdr3_aa: CATSREKGAKETQYF; cdr3_nt: TGTGCCACCAGCAGAGAGAAGGGGGCAAAAGAGACCCAGTACTTC
v_call: TRBV7-2; clone_size: many; d_call: TRBD1; j_call: TRBJ2-7; cdr3_aa: CASSSWTGGAYEQYF; cdr3_nt: TGTGCCAGCAGCTCCTGGACAGGGGGAGCCTACGAGCAGTACTTC
v_call: TRBV11-3; clone_size: few; d_call: TRBD1; j_call: TRBJ1-1; cdr3_aa: CASSPGTVGSTEAFF; cdr3_nt: TGTGCCAGCAGTCCAGGGACAGTAGGAAGCACTGAAGCTTTCTTT
v_call: TRBV12-3/TRBV12-4; clone_size: NA; d_call: NA; j_call: TRBJ1-2; cdr3_aa: CASTGQGLGAGYTF; cdr3_nt: TGTGCCAGCACCGGACAAGGCTTAGGGGCTGGCTACACCTTC
v_call: TRBV2; clone_size: NA; d_call: NA; j_call: TRBJ1-2; cdr3_aa: CASMYNYGYTF; cdr3_nt: TGTGCCAGCATGTATAACTATGGCTACACCTTC
v_call: TRBV9; clone_size: NA; d_call: NA; j_call: TRBJ1-3; cdr3_aa: CASSVGDAGNTIYF; cdr3_nt: TGTGCCAGCAGCGTAGGAGACGCTGGAAACACCATATATTTT
v_call: TRBV11-2; clone_size: NA; d_call: TRBD1; j_call: TRBJ2-1; cdr3_aa: CASSLRTGRPDNEQFF; cdr3_nt: TGTGCCAGCAGCTTAAGGACAGGCAGACCAGACAATGAGCAGTTCTTC
v_call: TRBV5-4; clone_size: few; d_call: TRBD1; j_call: TRBJ2-2; cdr3_aa: CASSLNRGSTTGELFF; cdr3_nt: TGTGCCAGCAGCTTAAACAGGGGTTCTACCACCGGGGAGCTGTTTTTT
v_call: TRBV20-1; clone_size: NA; d_call: TRBD1; j_call: TRBJ1-1; cdr3_aa: CSAKSGTENTEAFF; cdr3_nt: TGCAGTGCTAAGTCCGGGACAGAGAACACTGAAGCTTTCTTT
v_call: TRBV7-9; clone_size: few; d_call: NA; j_call: TRBJ1-1; cdr3_aa: CASSLGRMLVDTEAFF; cdr3_nt: TGTGCCAGCAGCTTGGGCAGGATGCTGGTCGACACTGAAGCTTTCTTT
v_call: TRBV11-3; clone_size: few; d_call: TRBD2; j_call: TRBJ2-1; cdr3_aa: CASSLEAGDYNEQFF; cdr3_nt: TGTGCCAGCAGCTTAGAAGCGGGGGACTACAATGAGCAGTTCTTC
v_call: TRBV5-6; clone_size: NA; d_call: NA; j_call: TRBJ1-5; cdr3_aa: CASSPRRGRNNQPQHF; cdr3_nt: TGTGCCAGCAGTCCCAGGAGGGGACGAAATAATCAGCCCCAGCATTTT
v_call: TRBV3-1; clone_size: once; d_call: NA; j_call: TRBJ2-3; cdr3_aa: CASSQDRGSYTDTQYF; cdr3_nt: TGTGCCAGCAGCCAAGATCGAGGGTCTTACACAGATACGCAGTATTTT
v_call: TRBV11-2; clone_size: few; d_call: NA; j_call: TRBJ2-1; cdr3_aa: CASSLNLLFPGSYNEQFF; cdr3_nt: TGTGCCAGCAGCTTAAACCTCTTGTTCCCCGGCTCCTACAATGAGCAGTTCTTC
v_call: TRBV19; clone_size: many; d_call: NA; j_call: TRBJ2-7; cdr3_aa: CASSIMTGTPTYEQYF; cdr3_nt: TGTGCCAGTAGTATAATGACCGGGACACCTACCTACGAGCAGTACTTC
v_call: TRBV20-1; clone_size: NA; d_call: NA; j_call: TRBJ2-3; cdr3_aa: CSAHSSKRTDTQYF; cdr3_nt: TGCAGTGCTCATTCTAGCAAACGCACAGATACGCAGTATTTT
v_call: TRBV25-1; clone_size: NA; d_call: NA; j_call: TRBJ1-1; cdr3_aa: CASSGARGGGTEAFF; cdr3_nt: TGTGCCAGCAGTGGAGCGCGGGGCGGAGGCACTGAAGCTTTCTTT
v_call: TRBV4-1; clone_size: few; d_call: TRBD2; j_call: TRBJ2-1; cdr3_aa: CAVGLAGGLSSYNEQFF; cdr3_nt: TGCGCCGTTGGGCTAGCGGGGGGGCTGAGCTCCTACAATGAGCAGTTCTTC
v_call: TRBV12-3/TRBV12-4; clone_size: NA; d_call: NA; j_call: TRBJ1-5; cdr3_aa: CASVPSGGVLQPQHF; cdr3_nt: TGTGCCAGCGTACCTTCCGGGGGGGTTCTTCAGCCCCAGCATTTT
v_call: TRBV20-1; clone_size: NA; d_call: NA; j_call: TRBJ1-4; cdr3_aa: CSALRTYSTNEKLFF; cdr3_nt: TGCAGTGCTCTCCGGACTTACTCAACTAATGAAAAACTGTTTTTT
v_call: TRBV28; clone_size: NA; d_call: NA; j_call: TRBJ1-5; cdr3_aa: CASSPPGGERNNQPQHF; cdr3_nt: TGTGCCAGCAGCCCCCCGGGGGGCGAGAGAAACAATCAGCCCCAGCATTTT
v_call: TRBV11-2; clone_size: few; d_call: NA; j_call: TRBJ2-1; cdr3_aa: CASSLDRGGGYEQFF; cdr3_nt: TGTGCCAGCAGCTTAGATCGAGGAGGGGGCTATGAGCAGTTCTTC